This T cell receptor (beta chain) comes out of a study of regulatory T cells in long-lasting Graves disease. For TCR beta, libraries came from iRepertoire HTBI primers and Arm-PCR of CDR3 regions. TCRdb processed the multiplex PCR reads anew with MiXCR; each CDR3 protein has one entry. The sample yields roughly 610,000 distinct CDR3 sequences, about 15% seen once. This clonotype came up a few times. Its antigen is not known. Relative to the germline gene, one junction end is altered; a read error may explain this. Looked up from germline, CDR1 is KGHSH and CDR2 is LQKENI. The CDR3 runs to 12 residues. The sample's time point: newly diagnosed GD, antithyroid drugs for less than 3 months. PBMC RNA was the source of the TCR library. Study-wide results and limits: With persistent disease, TRBV28, TRBJ1-2 and TRBJ2-5 were the favored segments.

Separately, the same data were catalogued under a study of T cells in Graves' hyperthyroidism and ophthalmopathy. This second study notes: Uncontrolled infection, other autoimmune disease, pregnancy or lactation disqualified patients from enrolment. HTBI primers drove first-round RT-PCR of the TCR CDR3. A model built on 13 V-J features separated ophthalmopathy from stable hyperthyroidism.

Sequencing used peripheral blood mononuclear cells (PBMCs), obtained at new diagnosis, from a patient treated with antithyroid drugs. V is TRBV18 and J is TRBJ1-1, with D unresolved. This TCR was sampled from a woman aged 25 to 39 with Graves disease. CDR3 residues: CASSRADTEAFF. The CDR3 nucleotides read TGTGCCAGCTCACGGGCAGACACCGAAGCTTTCTTT.